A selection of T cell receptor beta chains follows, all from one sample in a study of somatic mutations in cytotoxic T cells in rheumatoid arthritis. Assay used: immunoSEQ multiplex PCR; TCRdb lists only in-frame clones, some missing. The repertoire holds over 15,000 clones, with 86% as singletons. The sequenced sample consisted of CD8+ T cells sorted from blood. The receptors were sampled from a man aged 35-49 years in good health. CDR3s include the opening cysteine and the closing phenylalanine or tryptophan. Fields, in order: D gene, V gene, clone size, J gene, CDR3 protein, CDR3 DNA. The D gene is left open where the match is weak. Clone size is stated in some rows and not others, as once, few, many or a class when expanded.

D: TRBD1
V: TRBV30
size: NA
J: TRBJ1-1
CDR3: CAWTQGDLTEAFF
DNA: TGTGCCTGGACCCAGGGGGATCTCACTGAAGCTTTCTTT

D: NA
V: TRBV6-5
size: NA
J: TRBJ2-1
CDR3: CASSISAGSYNEQFF
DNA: TGTGCCAGCAGCATAAGTGCGGGATCCTACAATGAGCAGTTCTTC

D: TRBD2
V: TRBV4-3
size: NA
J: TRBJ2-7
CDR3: CASSHRLAGVPEQYF
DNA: TGCGCCAGCAGCCACCGCCTAGCGGGAGTGCCCGAGCAGTACTTC

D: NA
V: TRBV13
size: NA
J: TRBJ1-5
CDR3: CASSPRDSNQPQHF
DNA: TGTGCCAGCAGCCCCAGGGATAGCAATCAGCCCCAGCATTTT

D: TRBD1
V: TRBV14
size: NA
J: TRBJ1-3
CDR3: CASSHRGFSGNTIYF
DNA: TGTGCCAGCAGCCACAGGGGGTTCTCTGGAAACACCATATATTTT

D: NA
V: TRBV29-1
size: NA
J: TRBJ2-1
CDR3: CSVMDWTNEQFF
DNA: TGCAGCGTTATGGACTGGACCAATGAGCAGTTCTTC

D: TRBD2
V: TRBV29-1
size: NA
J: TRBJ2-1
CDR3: CSAGLADYNEQFF
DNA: TGCAGCGCCGGACTAGCGGACTACAATGAGCAGTTCTTC

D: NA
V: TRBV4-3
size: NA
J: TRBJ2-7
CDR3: CASSQDGGATYEQYF
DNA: TGCGCCAGCAGCCAAGATGGTGGGGCCACCTACGAGCAGTACTTC

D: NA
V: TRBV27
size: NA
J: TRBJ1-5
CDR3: CASSLGGQGNQPQHF
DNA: TGTGCCAGCAGTTTAGGGGGGCAGGGGAATCAGCCCCAGCATTTT

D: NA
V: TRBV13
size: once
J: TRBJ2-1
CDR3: CASSLRAGTYNEQFF
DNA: TGTGCCAGCAGCTTAAGGGCGGGAACATACAATGAGCAGTTCTTC

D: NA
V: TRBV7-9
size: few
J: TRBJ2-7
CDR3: CASSYRERYEQYF
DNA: TGTGCCAGCAGCTACAGGGAGCGGTACGAGCAGTACTTC

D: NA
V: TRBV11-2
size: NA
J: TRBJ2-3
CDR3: CASSLRPGPSTDTQYF
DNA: TGTGCCAGCAGCTTGCGCCCGGGACCGAGCACAGATACGCAGTATTTT

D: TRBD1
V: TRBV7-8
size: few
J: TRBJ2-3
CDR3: CASSSAGTGVTDTQYF
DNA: TGTGCCAGCAGCTCAGCGGGGACAGGGGTAACAGATACGCAGTATTTT

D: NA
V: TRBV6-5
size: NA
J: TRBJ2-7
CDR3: CASSYRGTEQYF
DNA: TGTGCCAGCAGTTACAGAGGGACAGAGCAGTACTTC

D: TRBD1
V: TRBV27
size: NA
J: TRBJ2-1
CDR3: CASSLLGGSEQFF
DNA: TGTGCCAGCAGTTTATTAGGGGGCAGTGAGCAGTTCTTC

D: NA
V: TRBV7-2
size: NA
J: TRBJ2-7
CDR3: CASSLGAGYEQYF
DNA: TGTGCCAGCAGCTTAGGAGCAGGCTACGAGCAGTACTTC

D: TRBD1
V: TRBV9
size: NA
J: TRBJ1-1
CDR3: CASSVGDRAEAFF
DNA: TGTGCCAGCAGCGTAGGGGACAGGGCCGAAGCTTTCTTT

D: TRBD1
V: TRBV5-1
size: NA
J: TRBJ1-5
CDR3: CASTRRGQGKYSNQPQHF
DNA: TGCGCCAGCACCCGGCGGGGACAGGGGAAATATAGCAATCAGCCCCAGCATTTT

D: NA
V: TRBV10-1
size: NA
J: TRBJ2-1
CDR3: CASSDQGNEQFF
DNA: TGCGCCAGCAGCGACCAGGGGAATGAGCAGTTCTTC

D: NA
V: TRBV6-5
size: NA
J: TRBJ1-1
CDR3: CASNTRGNTEAFF
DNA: TGTGCCAGCAATACCCGGGGGAACACTGAAGCTTTCTTT

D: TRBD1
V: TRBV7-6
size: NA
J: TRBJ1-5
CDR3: CASSLRDRGANQPQHF
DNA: TGTGCCAGCAGCTTACGGGACAGGGGAGCCAATCAGCCCCAGCATTTT

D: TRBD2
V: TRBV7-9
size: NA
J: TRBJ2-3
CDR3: CASSLITSGREDTQYF
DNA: TGTGCCAGCAGCTTAATCACTAGCGGGAGGGAAGATACGCAGTATTTT

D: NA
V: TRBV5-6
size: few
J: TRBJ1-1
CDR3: CASSLVQAEAFF
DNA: TGTGCCAGCAGCTTGGTACAGGCTGAAGCTTTCTTT

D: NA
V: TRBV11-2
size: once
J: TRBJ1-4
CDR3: CASSRTVENEKLFF
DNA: TGTGCCAGCAGCCGGACAGTTGAGAATGAAAAACTGTTTTTT

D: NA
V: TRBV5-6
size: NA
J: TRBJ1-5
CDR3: CASSLFRGSGDQPQHF
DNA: TGTGCCAGCAGCTTGTTCCGGGGGAGTGGAGATCAGCCCCAGCATTTT

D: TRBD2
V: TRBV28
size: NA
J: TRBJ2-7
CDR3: CASSTSSGHAYEQYF
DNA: TGTGCCAGCAGTACCTCTAGCGGCCATGCCTACGAGCAGTACTTC

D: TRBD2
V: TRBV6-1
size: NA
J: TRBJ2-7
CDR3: CASGRLAESSYEQYF
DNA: TGTGCCAGCGGCCGACTAGCGGAGAGCTCCTACGAGCAGTACTTC

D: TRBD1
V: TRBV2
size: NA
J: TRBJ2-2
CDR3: CARGQGVNTGELFF
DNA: TGTGCCAGAGGACAGGGGGTGAACACCGGGGAGCTGTTTTTT

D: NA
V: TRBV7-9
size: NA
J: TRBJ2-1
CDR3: CASSASSGGAGNEQFF
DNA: TGTGCCAGCAGCGCTTCTTCGGGGGGCGCTGGCAATGAGCAGTTCTTC

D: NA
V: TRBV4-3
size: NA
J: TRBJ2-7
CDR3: CASSQDVTESYEQYF
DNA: TGCGCCAGCAGCCAAGATGTGACAGAATCCTACGAGCAGTACTTC

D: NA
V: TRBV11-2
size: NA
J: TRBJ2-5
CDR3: CASSLQGLLETQYF
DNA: TGTGCCAGCAGCTTACAGGGTTTGTTAGAGACCCAGTACTTC

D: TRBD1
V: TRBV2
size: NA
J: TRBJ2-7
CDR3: CASREGGPTYEQYF
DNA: TGTGCCAGCAGGGAAGGGGGCCCCACCTACGAGCAGTACTTC

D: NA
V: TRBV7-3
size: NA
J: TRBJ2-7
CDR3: CASSLIDSYEQYF
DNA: TGTGCCAGCAGCTTAATTGACAGCTACGAGCAGTACTTC

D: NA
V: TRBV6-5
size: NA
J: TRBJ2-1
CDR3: CASSYVEGDNEQFF
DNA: TGTGCCAGCAGTTACGTGGAAGGGGACAATGAGCAGTTCTTC

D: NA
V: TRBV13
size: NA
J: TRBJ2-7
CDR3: CASSLVGGRYEQYF
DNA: TGTGCCAGCAGCTTAGTCGGAGGTCGCTACGAGCAGTACTTC

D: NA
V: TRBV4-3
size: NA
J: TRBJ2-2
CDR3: CASSRWGAQAGPAGTGELFF
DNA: TGCGCCAGCAGCCGATGGGGGGCCCAAGCGGGCCCGGCGGGCACCGGGGAGCTGTTTTTT

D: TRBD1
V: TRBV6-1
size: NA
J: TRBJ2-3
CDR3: CASSTGQGTDTQYF
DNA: TGTGCCAGCAGTACGGGACAGGGCACAGATACGCAGTATTTT

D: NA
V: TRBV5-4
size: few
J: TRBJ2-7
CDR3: CASSQDSYEQYF
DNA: TGTGCCAGCAGCCAAGACAGCTACGAGCAGTACTTC

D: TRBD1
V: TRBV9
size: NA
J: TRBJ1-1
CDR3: CASSQSRDRGGVTEAFF
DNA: TGTGCCAGCAGCCAGTCCCGGGACAGGGGTGGAGTGACTGAAGCTTTCTTT

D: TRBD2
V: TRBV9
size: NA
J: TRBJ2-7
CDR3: CASSVEASGGYEQYF
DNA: TGTGCCAGCAGCGTAGAGGCTAGCGGGGGGTACGAGCAGTACTTC

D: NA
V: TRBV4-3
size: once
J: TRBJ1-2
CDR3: CASSQDVMGVYYGYTF
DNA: TGCGCCAGCAGCCAAGATGTTATGGGGGTGTACTATGGCTACACCTTC

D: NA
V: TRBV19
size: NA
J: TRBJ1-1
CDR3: CASSFGQMNTEAFF
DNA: TGTGCCAGTAGTTTCGGACAGATGAACACTGAAGCTTTCTTT

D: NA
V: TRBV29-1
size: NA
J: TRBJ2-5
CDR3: CSVEGAEETQYF
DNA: TGCAGCGTTGAGGGGGCAGAAGAGACCCAGTACTTC

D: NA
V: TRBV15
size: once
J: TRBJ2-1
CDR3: CATSREAPERPNNEQFF
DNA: TGTGCCACCAGCAGAGAGGCCCCCGAGCGACCAAACAATGAGCAGTTCTTC

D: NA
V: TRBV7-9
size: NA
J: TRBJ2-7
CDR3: CASSLEGIYEQYF
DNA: TGTGCCAGCAGCTTAGAAGGGATTTACGAGCAGTACTTC

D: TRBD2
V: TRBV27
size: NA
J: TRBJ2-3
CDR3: CASSLSAGVDTQYF
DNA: TGTGCCAGCAGTTTAAGCGCGGGAGTGGATACGCAGTATTTT

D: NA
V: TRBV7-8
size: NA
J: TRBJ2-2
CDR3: CASSGALANTGELFF
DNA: TGTGCCAGCAGCGGGGCGCTCGCGAACACCGGGGAGCTGTTTTTT

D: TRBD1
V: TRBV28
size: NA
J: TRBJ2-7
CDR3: CASSPSDGQGRNEQYF
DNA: TGTGCCAGCAGTCCTTCGGACGGACAGGGGAGGAACGAGCAGTACTTC

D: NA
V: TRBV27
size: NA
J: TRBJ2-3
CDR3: CASRMTAKDTQYF
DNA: TGTGCCAGCAGGATGACAGCGAAAGATACGCAGTATTTT

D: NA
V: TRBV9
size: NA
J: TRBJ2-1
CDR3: CASSVDGAYNEQFF
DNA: TGTGCCAGCAGCGTAGACGGAGCCTACAATGAGCAGTTCTTC

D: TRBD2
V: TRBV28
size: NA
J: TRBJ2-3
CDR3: CASSLLASGSRATDTQYF
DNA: TGTGCCAGCAGTTTATTGGCTAGCGGGAGTAGGGCCACAGATACGCAGTATTTT